This T cell receptor (beta chain) was identified during a study of blood T cell repertoires in COVID-19. On the study more broadly: Material from acute and convalescent COVID-19 was sourced from the United States, Italy and Spain. Sources were T cells, B-cell-depleted T cells, or PBMCs; the material itself was cDNA or gDNA.

Germline CDR1 SGHAT, CDR2 FQNNGV. The germline V and J ends were trimmed by 1 base and 3 bases, with 15 bases remaining between them. This CDR3 has 16 residues. Under the authors' procedure: From reference gene primer amplification, estimates of nucleated cell counts were derived. This table comes from immunoSEQ multiplex PCR, and its TCRdb copy is limited to in-frame clones, with some not included. The DNA was the basis for D and trimming; V, J and clone size are from that table. The sample has 55,000 to 70,000 clones; roughly 77% are singletons. Sequencing used peripheral blood. This chain uses TRBV11-2 with TRBJ2-5; TRBD2 is a possible D gene (6 bases). This receptor was taken from a man older than 75 with acute or convalescent COVID-19. For the CDR3, the DNA is TGTGCCAGCAGCTTAGCGGGACTGGCCTTAAAAGAGACCCAGTACTTC. This gives the protein CASSLAGLALKETQYF.